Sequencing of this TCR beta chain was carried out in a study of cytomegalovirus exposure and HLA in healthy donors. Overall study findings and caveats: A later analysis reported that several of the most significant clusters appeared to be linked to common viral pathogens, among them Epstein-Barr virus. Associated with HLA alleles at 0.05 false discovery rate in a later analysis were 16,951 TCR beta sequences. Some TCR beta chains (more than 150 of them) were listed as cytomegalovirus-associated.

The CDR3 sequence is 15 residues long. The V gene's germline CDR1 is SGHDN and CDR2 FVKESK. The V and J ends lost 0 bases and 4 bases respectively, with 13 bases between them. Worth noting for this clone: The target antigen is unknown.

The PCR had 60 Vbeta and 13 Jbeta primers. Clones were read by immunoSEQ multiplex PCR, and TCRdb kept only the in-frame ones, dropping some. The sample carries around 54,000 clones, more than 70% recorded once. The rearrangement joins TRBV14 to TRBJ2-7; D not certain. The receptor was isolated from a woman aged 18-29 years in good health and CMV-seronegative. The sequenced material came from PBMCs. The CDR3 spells CASSQDAAPIYEQYF. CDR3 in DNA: TGTGCCAGCAGCCAAGACGCGGCACCGATATACGAGCAGTACTTC.